The 20 T cell receptor beta chains below come from one sample, sequenced in a study of shared clonotypes between healthy human individuals. The assay was immunoSEQ multiplex PCR, and TCRdb's table has in-frame clones only and misses some. The sample consists of 950,000 to 1,200,000 clones, approximately 77% of them appearing once. Sequenced sample: memory CD4+ T cells from PBMCs. Subset in this sample: CD45RA-negative fraction. These receptors were collected from a man between 18 and 35 years old in good health. Some clones in this sample may be carry-over from other donors' samples.

This chain uses TRBV9 with TRBJ1-2; D uncertain. The CDR3 extends over 12 amino acids. Trimming took 0 bases from V and 4 from J, leaving 4 bases between them. CDR1 and CDR2 from the germline V gene are SGDLS and YYNGEE. DNA for the CDR3: TGTGCCAGCAGCGTAGTAAGCTATGGCTACACCTTC. Protein: CASSVVSYGYTF.

The CDR3: CASSSRHPGGYEQYF. The CDR3 DNA reads as TGTGCCAGTAGTAGTAGACATCCGGGTGGCTACGAGCAGTACTTC. V gene TRBV19 combines with J gene TRBJ2-7, with D uncertain. The CDR3 consists of 15 residues. V gave up 4 bases and J gave up 3 bases, with 16 bases separating them. Germline V gene sequence: CDR1 LNHDA, CDR2 SQIVND (reference sequence). Full variable domain (outside the CDR3, taken from reference TRBV19 and TRBJ2-7): DGGITQSPKYLFRKEGQNVTLSCEQNLNHDAMYWYRQDPGQGLRLIYYSQIVNDFQKGDIAEGYSVSREKKESFPLTVTSAQKNPTAFYLCASSSRHPGGYEQYFGPGTRLTVT.

This rearrangement joins TRBV29-1 to TRBJ2-3; possibly TRBD1 or TRBD2 for D (6 bases each). Trimming removed 4 bases from V and 4 bases from J, with 15 bases in between. The CDR3 length is 14 residues. CDR1 and CDR2 from the germline V gene are SQVTM and ANQGSEA. The CDR3 region is CSVGARGGPDTQYF. The CDR3 nucleotides are TGCAGCGTTGGGGCCCGTGGGGGGCCAGATACGCAGTATTTT.

V usage is TRBV12-5 and J usage is TRBJ2-1, with a possible D match to TRBD2 (5 bases). Deletions cut 4 bases from V and 7 bases from J, with 8 bases between. This CDR3 comprises 12 residues. Germline CDR1 and CDR2: LGHNT and FRNRAP. This CDR3 reads CASGSLANEQFF. The CDR3 DNA is TGTGCTAGTGGTTCCCTAGCAAATGAGCAGTTCTTC.

The chain has TRBV7-8 and TRBJ1-1; possible D gene TRBD1, 5 bases. The length of the CDR3 is 15 residues. The germline CDR1 and CDR2 sequences are SGHVS and FQNEAQ. V lost 1 base, J lost 4 bases, and 13 bases lay in between. As DNA, the CDR3 is TGTGCCAGCAGCTTAGTTTTGGGGGGGACCACTGAAGCTTTCTTT. Encoded protein: CASSLVLGGTTEAFF.

This CDR3 is CASSPHFDEQFF. CDR3 bases: TGTGCCAGCAGTCCCCACTTCGATGAGCAGTTCTTC. The rearrangement links TRBV28 to TRBJ2-1; D ambiguous. The germline V gene has CDR1 MDHEN and CDR2 SYDVKM. The CDR3 has 12 amino acids. V was shortened by 5 bases and J by 8 bases, with 10 bases between the two germline ends.

The CDR3 DNA is TGTGCCAGCTCTACACAGGGGTCTCCCCCCGGTCAGCCCCAGCATTTT. Its protein is CASSTQGSPPGQPQHF. The chain employs TRBV2 and TRBJ1-5; TRBD1 matches 7 bases. CDR1 and CDR2 from the germline V gene are SNHLY and FYNNEI. V lost 8 bases and J lost 6; bases outside the gene matches: 16. This CDR3 spans 16 amino acids.

This rearrangement joins TRBV14 to TRBJ2-7; no definite D call. The CDR3 totals 12 residues. V was pared by 6 bases and J by 11 bases, with 17 bases between. CDR1 is SGHDN, CDR2 FVKESK, per germline. CDR3: CASSRDTRKKYF. The CDR3 DNA follows: TGTGCCAGCAGTCGAGACACACGAAAAAAGTACTTC. The full variable domain, completed using reference TRBV14 and TRBJ2-7, is EAGVTQFPSHSVIEKGQTVTLRCDPISGHDNLYWYRRVMGKEIKFLLHFVKESKQDESGMPNNRFLAERTGGTYSTLKVQPAELEDSGVYFCASSRDTRKKYFGPGTRLTVT.

About this clone itself: The identical CDR3 is also encoded by other nucleotide sequences in the sample. V gene TRBV28 combines with J gene TRBJ1-2, with D uncertain. The CDR3 covers 13 residues. Trimming pared 1 base from V and 2 bases from J, leaving 5 bases between. The germline gives CDR1 MDHEN, CDR2 SYDVKM. The CDR3, as DNA: TGTGCCAGCAGTTTATCGGGGAACTATGGCTACACCTTC. It is translated as CASSLSGNYGYTF.

The chain joins TRBV27 to TRBJ2-3, with D uncertain. The germline gives CDR1 MNHEY, CDR2 SMNVEV (reference sequence). Trimming shortened V by 6 bases and J by 0 bases, and 10 bases separated the two germline ends. This CDR3 has 14 residues. CDR3 in amino acids: CASSRLTSTDTQYF. The CDR3 DNA reads as TGTGCCAGCAGCCGGTTGACTAGCACAGATACGCAGTATTTT.

The chain combines TRBV5-1 with TRBJ2-4; D may be TRBD2 (6 bases). This CDR3 region has 14 residues. The germline CDR1 and CDR2 sequences are SGHRS and YFSETQ. V dropped 4 bases and J dropped 8 bases, with 16 bases sitting between them. CDR3 loop: CASSGGTPADIQYF. In nucleotides, the CDR3 is TGCGCCAGCAGCGGCGGGACCCCTGCGGACATTCAGTACTTC.

V and J are TRBV18 and TRBJ2-7; no clear D. The V end lost 6 bases, the J end lost 0 bases, and 12 bases lay between the germline ends. The CDR3 extends over 14 amino acids. Germline CDR1 reads KGHSH; CDR2 reads LQKENI. The CDR3: CASSFGSNSYEQYF. In nucleotides, the CDR3 is TGTGCCAGCTCTTTTGGATCCAACTCCTACGAGCAGTACTTC.

The chain has TRBV7-3 and TRBJ2-1, with 7 bases fitting TRBD2. Germline lookup yields CDR1 SGHTA and CDR2 FQGTGA. The ends lost 5 bases at V and 8 bases at J; junction bases unmatched: 6. CDR3 length equals 13 residues. CDR3 sequence reads: CASSPSGRDEQFF. As DNA, the CDR3 is TGTGCCAGCAGCCCCTCGGGGAGGGATGAGCAGTTCTTC. Filled out from reference TRBV7-3 and TRBJ2-1, the complete variable domain reads GAGVSQTPSNKVTEKGKYVELRCDPISGHTALYWYRQSLGQGPEFLIYFQGTGAADDSGLPNDRFFAVRPEGSVSTLKIQRTERGDSAVYLCASSPSGRDEQFFGPGTRLTVL.

The rearrangement joins TRBV5-4 to TRBJ2-5; 7 nucleotides agree with TRBD2. Germline V gene lookup returns CDR1 SGHNT and CDR2 YYREEE (reference sequence). The CDR3 covers 15 residues. The junction had 9 bases not matched to a gene; V was cut back by 4 bases and J by 3 bases. CDR3 residues: CASSQRTRGKETQYF. The CDR3 DNA follows: TGTGCCAGCAGCCAGCGGACTAGGGGAAAAGAGACCCAGTACTTC.

For the CDR3, the DNA is TGTGCCAGCAGCGTAGATGACCACAGGAAGGAAAAACTGTTTTTT. Encoded protein: CASSVDDHRKEKLFF. J is TRBJ1-4 and V is TRBV9, with a possible D match to TRBD1 (5 bases). The CDR3 is 15 amino acids. Per the germline V gene, CDR1 is SGDLS and CDR2 is YYNGEE. V lost 0 bases and J lost 8, with 14 bases in between. Full variable domain (rest looked up from reference TRBV9 and TRBJ1-4): DSGVTQTPKHLITATGQRVTLRCSPRSGDLSVYWYQQSLDQGLQFLIQYYNGEERAKGNILERFSAQQFPDLHSELNLSSLELGDSALYFCASSVDDHRKEKLFFGSGTQLSVL.

This chain uses TRBV6-5 with TRBJ1-2, with 11 nucleotides matching TRBD1. The V gene end was trimmed by 7 bases and the J gene end by 5 bases; junction bases not matched to a gene: 6. Looked up from germline, CDR1 is MNHEY and CDR2 is SVGAGI. This CDR3 comprises 14 residues. The CDR3 loop reads CASIGQGAVYGYTF. Written as DNA, the CDR3 is TGTGCCAGCATTGGACAGGGGGCTGTTTATGGCTACACCTTC.

CDR3 sequence reads: CASSGVGTEAFF. The CDR3 bases are TGTGCCAGCTCGGGGGTTGGCACTGAAGCTTTCTTT. The chain joins TRBV28 to TRBJ1-1; a possible D gene is TRBD1 (5 bases). The CDR3 runs to 12 residues. The germline gives CDR1 MDHEN, CDR2 SYDVKM. V gave up 8 bases and J gave up 4 bases, with 11 bases separating them. Drawing the rest from reference TRBV28 and TRBJ1-1, the complete variable domain is DVKVTQSSRYLVKRTGEKVFLECVQDMDHENMFWYRQDPGLGLRLIYFSYDVKMKEKGDIPEGYSVSREKKERFSLILESASTNQTSMYLCASSGVGTEAFFGQGTRLTVV.

The V and J genes are TRBV9 and TRBJ2-7; D tentatively reads TRBD1 or TRBD2 (5 bases each). The V end lost 3 bases, the J end lost 2 bases, and 12 bases lay between the germline ends. This CDR3 contains 14 residues. The germline V gene has CDR1 SGDLS and CDR2 YYNGEE. In nucleotides, the CDR3 is TGTGCCAGCAGCGCCGGGACCTTCCCCTACGAGCAGTACTTC. This sequence encodes CASSAGTFPYEQYF.

The chain links TRBV19 to TRBJ2-7, with 10 nucleotides matching TRBD2. Germline CDR1 is LNHDA and CDR2 is SQIVND (reference sequence). The CDR3 sequence is 16 residues long. Losses at the gene ends were 5 bases for V and 7 bases for J; bases not matched to a gene: 14. The CDR3 coding sequence is TGTGCCAGTAGTCCTACACCGACTAGCGGGTACTTTGAGCAGTACTTC. Amino acids: CASSPTPTSGYFEQYF.

The chain employs TRBV28 and TRBJ1-1, with D hard to call. The V end lost 6 bases, the J end lost 1 base, and 9 bases lay between the germline ends. Germline CDR1 reads MDHEN; CDR2 reads SYDVKM. CDR3 length: 13 residues. The CDR3 sequence: CASSYLGNTEAFF. The DNA of the CDR3 is TGTGCCAGCAGCTACCTTGGGAACACTGAAGCTTTCTTT.